The present TCR beta chain was sequenced within a study of CD8+ T cells in alopecia areata. Overall study findings and caveats: The study found TCR sharing across patients less clear than in mice, possibly for HLA reasons. For lesional scalp, especially alopecia totalis/universalis, clonality was higher than in normal scalp. Scalp sample data also include resident alphabeta T cells from normal skin.

The CDR3 is 17 amino acids. CDR1 is SQVTM, CDR2 ANQGSEA, per germline. The germline V and J ends were trimmed by 0 bases and 5 bases, with 21 bases remaining between them. On this clone: The antigen remains undetermined.

After isolation, RNA underwent reverse transcription to generate cDNA as the sequencing template. TCRdb keeps only in-frame clones here, not all; method: immunoSEQ multiplex PCR. Among about 200,000 clones listed, 56% were seen once. The clonotype was recovered from a human donor in good health. The chain couples TRBV29-1 to TRBJ2-3; D unresolved. Sequencing input: CD8+ T cells sorted from blood. CDR3 amino acids: CSVEERSRDLAGDTQYF. Here the CDR3 DNA reads TGCAGCGTTGAAGAAAGGTCCAGAGACCTTGCCGGAGATACGCAGTATTTT.